The rows below give T cell receptor beta chains drawn from one sample of a study of blood T cell repertoires in COVID-19. The repertoire was sequenced with immunoSEQ multiplex PCR; TCRdb's copy has only in-frame clones and lacks some. Of around 260,000 clones listed, more than 85% are singletons. Sequenced: peripheral blood. The receptors were gathered from a person aged 18 to 35 with COVID-19, enrolled during active disease. The CDR3 runs from the conserved cysteine through the conserved F or W. The order of the fields is J gene, D gene, V gene, clone size, CDR3 protein, CDR3 DNA. The D gene is left open where the match is weak. Only part of the rows carry a size: once, few, many, or a class if the clone is expanded.

j_gene: TRBJ1-1; d_gene: -; v_gene: TRBV4-3; abundance: -; CDR3aa: CASSPRGLTEAFF; CDR3nt: TGCGCCAGCAGCCCAAGGGGCCTCACTGAAGCTTTCTTT
j_gene: TRBJ1-2; d_gene: TRBD1; v_gene: TRBV12-3/TRBV12-4; abundance: once; CDR3aa: CASSLGQGDGYTF; CDR3nt: TGTGCCAGCAGTTTAGGACAGGGGGATGGCTACACCTTC
j_gene: TRBJ2-1; d_gene: TRBD1; v_gene: TRBV9; abundance: -; CDR3aa: CASSGTGRWNEQFF; CDR3nt: TGTGCCAGCAGCGGGACAGGCCGCTGGAATGAGCAGTTCTTC
j_gene: TRBJ2-1; d_gene: TRBD2; v_gene: TRBV9; abundance: once; CDR3aa: CASSPGTSGSDEQFF; CDR3nt: TGTGCCAGCAGCCCCGGGACTAGCGGGAGCGATGAGCAGTTCTTC
j_gene: TRBJ2-7; d_gene: -; v_gene: TRBV4-1; abundance: -; CDR3aa: CASSQRQATPSYEQYF; CDR3nt: TGCGCCAGCAGCCAAAGACAGGCAACCCCGTCCTACGAGCAGTACTTC
j_gene: TRBJ1-6; d_gene: TRBD1; v_gene: TRBV4-3; abundance: -; CDR3aa: CASSPGQHNSPLHF; CDR3nt: TGCGCCAGCAGCCCGGGACAGCATAATTCACCCCTCCACTTT
j_gene: TRBJ2-3; d_gene: -; v_gene: TRBV5-1; abundance: -; CDR3aa: CASSQQGADTQYF; CDR3nt: TGCGCCAGCAGCCAACAGGGCGCAGATACGCAGTATTTT
j_gene: TRBJ2-7; d_gene: TRBD1; v_gene: TRBV4-1; abundance: few; CDR3aa: CASSQDAGQGAHEQYF; CDR3nt: TGCGCCAGCAGCCAAGATGCGGGACAGGGGGCCCACGAGCAGTACTTC
j_gene: TRBJ2-7; d_gene: -; v_gene: TRBV7-9; abundance: -; CDR3aa: CASSLLGGPNTYEQYF; CDR3nt: TGTGCCAGCAGCTTACTAGGAGGCCCCAATACCTACGAGCAGTACTTC
j_gene: TRBJ1-1; d_gene: -; v_gene: TRBV6-5; abundance: -; CDR3aa: CASSSIGTKNTEAFF; CDR3nt: TGTGCCAGCAGTTCAATCGGGACAAAGAACACTGAAGCTTTCTTT
j_gene: TRBJ2-1; d_gene: TRBD2; v_gene: TRBV4-1; abundance: -; CDR3aa: CASSQVSGRAFNEQFF; CDR3nt: TGCGCCAGCAGCCAAGTAAGCGGGAGGGCCTTTAATGAGCAGTTCTTC
j_gene: TRBJ2-7; d_gene: TRBD2; v_gene: TRBV4-1; abundance: -; CDR3aa: CASSHGTSGSPYEQYF; CDR3nt: TGCGCCAGCAGCCATGGGACTAGCGGGAGCCCCTACGAGCAGTACTTC
j_gene: TRBJ2-7; d_gene: -; v_gene: TRBV7-2; abundance: -; CDR3aa: CASSPAGGIYEQYF; CDR3nt: TGTGCCAGCAGCCCAGCCGGCGGGATCTACGAGCAGTACTTC
j_gene: TRBJ2-5; d_gene: TRBD2; v_gene: TRBV11-3; abundance: -; CDR3aa: CASSLRAGDLQETQYF; CDR3nt: TGTGCCAGCAGCTTACGTGCGGGAGACCTACAAGAGACCCAGTACTTC
j_gene: TRBJ1-5; d_gene: -; v_gene: TRBV14; abundance: -; CDR3aa: CASSQVHPRGTEPQHF; CDR3nt: TGTGCCAGCAGCCAAGTCCATCCCCGGGGGACGGAGCCCCAGCATTTT
j_gene: TRBJ1-2; d_gene: -; v_gene: TRBV7-9; abundance: -; CDR3aa: CASSFGGTGGYTF; CDR3nt: TGTGCCAGCAGCTTTGGGGGGACGGGTGGCTACACCTTC
j_gene: TRBJ1-4; d_gene: -; v_gene: TRBV11-2; abundance: -; CDR3aa: CASTQGSGATNEKLFF; CDR3nt: TGTGCCAGCACCCAGGGTTCCGGAGCAACTAATGAAAAACTGTTTTTT
j_gene: TRBJ2-2; d_gene: -; v_gene: TRBV5-6; abundance: -; CDR3aa: CASSYGLRGKAGELFF; CDR3nt: TGTGCCAGCAGCTACGGGCTAAGGGGGAAGGCCGGGGAGCTGTTTTTT
j_gene: TRBJ2-7; d_gene: TRBD1; v_gene: TRBV4-1; abundance: -; CDR3aa: CASRATGGTSQQYF; CDR3nt: TGCGCCAGCAGAGCGACAGGGGGAACCTCCCAGCAGTACTTC
j_gene: TRBJ2-7; d_gene: -; v_gene: TRBV6-2/TRBV6-3; abundance: -; CDR3aa: CASSSWTISYEQYF; CDR3nt: TGTGCCAGCAGTTCCTGGACAATCTCCTACGAGCAGTACTTC
j_gene: TRBJ2-1; d_gene: -; v_gene: TRBV6-2/TRBV6-3; abundance: -; CDR3aa: CASSLAYNEQFF; CDR3nt: TGTGCCAGCAGCCTCGCCTACAATGAGCAGTTCTTC
j_gene: TRBJ2-7; d_gene: TRBD2; v_gene: TRBV4-1; abundance: -; CDR3aa: CASSQDPGLAAYEQYF; CDR3nt: TGCGCCAGCAGCCAAGATCCAGGACTAGCGGCCTACGAGCAGTACTTC
j_gene: TRBJ2-3; d_gene: -; v_gene: TRBV6-5; abundance: -; CDR3aa: CASRDSEGTDTQYF; CDR3nt: TGTGCCAGCAGGGATAGCGAGGGCACAGATACGCAGTATTTT
j_gene: TRBJ2-2; d_gene: TRBD2; v_gene: TRBV6-6; abundance: -; CDR3aa: CASSHGTSGRPNTGELFF; CDR3nt: TGTGCCAGCAGTCACGGGACTAGCGGGAGGCCGAACACCGGGGAGCTGTTTTTT
j_gene: TRBJ1-1; d_gene: -; v_gene: TRBV30; abundance: -; CDR3aa: CAWSVEKVGGGGTEAFF; CDR3nt: TGTGCCTGGAGTGTAGAAAAAGTTGGGGGGGGAGGGACTGAAGCTTTCTTT
j_gene: TRBJ1-5; d_gene: TRBD1; v_gene: TRBV19; abundance: -; CDR3aa: CASSPQGRQPQHF; CDR3nt: TGTGCCAGTAGTCCACAGGGGCGACAGCCCCAGCATTTT
j_gene: TRBJ2-1; d_gene: TRBD2; v_gene: TRBV18; abundance: -; CDR3aa: CASSPLSHTGTSGPNEQFF; CDR3nt: TGTGCCAGCTCACCATTGAGTCACACCGGGACTAGCGGGCCCAATGAGCAGTTCTTC
j_gene: TRBJ2-3; d_gene: -; v_gene: TRBV3-1/TRBV3-2; abundance: once; CDR3aa: CASSQVSGTFDTQYF; CDR3nt: TGTGCCAGCAGCCAAGTGTCTGGTACATTTGATACGCAGTATTTT
j_gene: TRBJ1-2; d_gene: -; v_gene: TRBV6-5; abundance: -; CDR3aa: CASRRDANYGYTF; CDR3nt: TGTGCCAGCCGGAGGGACGCCAACTATGGCTACACCTTC
j_gene: TRBJ2-7; d_gene: -; v_gene: TRBV19; abundance: -; CDR3aa: CASSMEGIGEQYF; CDR3nt: TGTGCCAGTAGTATGGAGGGAATAGGCGAGCAGTACTTC
j_gene: TRBJ2-5; d_gene: -; v_gene: TRBV10-2; abundance: once; CDR3aa: CASSDESPETQYF; CDR3nt: TGCGCCAGCAGTGACGAGTCCCCCGAGACCCAGTACTTC
j_gene: TRBJ2-1; d_gene: TRBD2; v_gene: TRBV2; abundance: -; CDR3aa: CASLLGTSGRGSYNEQFF; CDR3nt: TGTGCCAGTCTACTCGGGACTAGCGGGAGAGGCTCCTACAATGAGCAGTTCTTC
j_gene: TRBJ1-2; d_gene: -; v_gene: TRBV6-5; abundance: -; CDR3aa: CASSPERTRDYGYTF; CDR3nt: TGTGCCAGCTCGCCGGAAAGAACGAGGGACTATGGCTACACCTTC
j_gene: TRBJ2-1; d_gene: -; v_gene: TRBV19; abundance: -; CDR3aa: CASSGSSYNEQFF; CDR3nt: TGTGCCAGTAGTGGGAGCTCCTACAATGAGCAGTTCTTC
j_gene: TRBJ1-4; d_gene: -; v_gene: TRBV2; abundance: -; CDR3aa: CASMSIAATNEKLFF; CDR3nt: TGTGCCAGCATGAGTATTGCGGCAACTAATGAAAAACTGTTTTTT
j_gene: TRBJ2-5; d_gene: -; v_gene: TRBV11-2; abundance: -; CDR3aa: CASSSRGTQYF; CDR3nt: TGTGCCAGCAGCTCCCGAGGGACCCAGTACTTC
j_gene: TRBJ1-5; d_gene: -; v_gene: TRBV6-1; abundance: -; CDR3aa: CASSEGGVSNQPQHF; CDR3nt: TGTGCCAGCAGTGAAGGGGGGGTTAGCAATCAGCCCCAGCATTTT